These T cell receptor beta chains were read from a single sample in a study of T cell clonotyping in hematopoietic cell transplantation. TCRdb's table, derived via immunoSEQ multiplex PCR, lists solely in-frame clones and lacks some. The sample carries roughly 13,000 clones, about 72% recorded once. Sequenced here: peripheral blood mononuclear cells, sampled 180 days after allogeneic stem cell transplant. Receptors were obtained from a male patient between 60 and 69 years old who had an allogeneic stem cell transplant from an unrelated donor, so the T cells may come from the graft donor. Some clones in this sample may be carry-over from other donors' samples. Each CDR3 is given with its conserved first and last residue. A D gene is named only where the DNA matches it firmly. Some rows mark clone size as missing; the rest say once, few, many or name a class of expanded clone.

D gene | clone size | J gene | CDR3 length | V gene | CDR3 protein | CDR3 DNA
TRBD1 | once | TRBJ2-7 | 15 | TRBV13 | CASSSSPGGASEQYF | TGTGCCAGCAGCTCCAGCCCAGGGGGCGCTTCCGAGCAGTACTTC
- | large | TRBJ1-2 | 13 | TRBV6-5 | CASSPTGNYGYTF | TGTGCCAGCAGTCCGACGGGGAACTATGGCTACACCTTC
- | - | TRBJ2-7 | 12 | TRBV5-6 | CASSLVRGQQYF | TGTGCCAGCAGCTTGGTCAGGGGCCAGCAGTACTTC
- | - | TRBJ2-3 | 12 | TRBV30 | CAWSHPPDTQYF | TGTGCCTGGAGCCACCCCCCAGATACGCAGTATTTT
TRBD1 | once | TRBJ2-5 | 14 | TRBV4-1 | CASSQTTGEETQYF | TGCGCCAGCAGCCAAACGACAGGGGAAGAGACCCAGTACTTC
TRBD1 | - | TRBJ1-4 | 14 | TRBV29-1 | CSVGGTATNEKLFF | TGCAGCGTTGGGGGGACAGCAACTAATGAAAAACTGTTTTTT
- | once | TRBJ2-1 | 11 | TRBV7-6 | CASSFWGEQFF | TGTGCCAGCAGCTTCTGGGGGGAGCAGTTCTTC
TRBD1 | once | TRBJ1-1 | 14 | TRBV6-1 | CASGTGAMGTEAFF | TGTGCCAGCGGAACAGGGGCGATGGGCACTGAAGCTTTCTTT
- | few | TRBJ1-3 | 15 | TRBV4-1 | CASSQGTGFGNTIYF | TGCGCCAGCAGCCAAGGGACGGGTTTTGGAAACACCATATATTTT
- | few | TRBJ1-2 | 16 | TRBV6-1 | CASSEEWTASNYGYTF | TGTGCCAGCAGTGAGGAGTGGACAGCCTCCAACTATGGCTACACCTTC
- | - | TRBJ1-2 | 13 | TRBV5-1 | CASSLAGGYGYTF | TGCGCCAGCAGCTTGGCCGGTGGCTATGGCTACACCTTC
TRBD2 | - | TRBJ2-7 | 15 | TRBV9 | CASSGPSGRTYEQYF | TGTGCCAGCAGCGGACCCAGCGGGAGAACCTACGAGCAGTACTTC
- | - | TRBJ1-1 | 13 | TRBV25-1 | CASRVLGNTEAFF | TGTGCCAGCAGAGTTCTAGGGAACACTGAAGCTTTCTTT
- | - | TRBJ1-4 | 15 | TRBV19 | CASSSNSGGDEKLFF | TGTGCCAGTAGTTCTAACAGTGGGGGCGATGAAAAACTGTTTTTT
TRBD1 | - | TRBJ2-5 | 15 | TRBV11-2 | CASSSGTGKGETQYF | TGTGCCAGCAGCTCTGGGACAGGGAAGGGCGAGACCCAGTACTTC
- | few | TRBJ1-2 | 13 | TRBV7-2 | CASGGQLNYGYTF | TGTGCCAGCGGGGGACAACTAAACTATGGCTACACCTTC
- | - | TRBJ2-7 | 15 | TRBV4-1 | CASSQDFMGDYEQYF | TGCGCCAGCAGCCAAGATTTCATGGGGGATTACGAGCAGTACTTC
- | - | TRBJ1-2 | 14 | TRBV25-1 | CASSGTRQTYGYTF | TGTGCCAGCAGTGGAACCCGGCAGACCTATGGCTACACCTTC
- | - | TRBJ1-5 | 13 | TRBV4-1 | CASSQGLQQPQHF | TGCGCCAGCAGCCAAGGTCTACAACAGCCCCAGCATTTT
TRBD1 | few | TRBJ2-5 | 13 | TRBV6-5 | CASSPTGEETQYF | TGTGCCAGCAGCCCTACAGGGGAAGAGACCCAGTACTTC
- | few | TRBJ2-7 | 15 | TRBV7-2 | CASSLVGRGEYEQYF | TGTGCCAGCAGCTTAGTGGGCAGGGGCGAGTACGAGCAGTACTTC
TRBD2 | - | TRBJ2-5 | 15 | TRBV9 | CASSARLAGDETQYF | TGTGCCAGCAGCGCCCGACTAGCGGGGGATGAGACCCAGTACTTC
- | few | TRBJ2-7 | 12 | TRBV6-1 | CASTHGHYEQYF | TGTGCCAGCACCCACGGACACTACGAGCAGTACTTC
- | - | TRBJ1-1 | 13 | TRBV19 | CASSPLDGRSAFF | TGTGCCAGTAGCCCCCTCGACGGCCGGTCAGCTTTCTTT
- | - | TRBJ2-7 | 11 | TRBV7-2 | CASRDYYEQYF | TGTGCCAGCAGGGATTACTACGAGCAGTACTTC
- | - | TRBJ2-2 | 16 | TRBV30 | CAWTQGGAANTGELFF | TGTGCCTGGACCCAGGGGGGCGCCGCGAACACCGGGGAGCTGTTTTTT
- | few | TRBJ1-2 | 14 | TRBV28 | CASSASSRGYGYTF | TGTGCCAGCAGTGCCAGCTCCCGGGGCTATGGCTACACCTTC
TRBD1 | - | TRBJ1-1 | 12 | TRBV29-1 | CSVPSGGTEAFF | TGCAGCGTTCCCTCAGGGGGGACTGAAGCTTTCTTT
- | - | TRBJ1-6 | 15 | TRBV28 | CASSSDPRGASPLHF | TGTGCCAGCAGTTCGGACCCGCGAGGCGCTTCACCCCTCCACTTT
- | - | TRBJ1-1 | 15 | TRBV18 | CASSPWDGKNTEAFF | TGTGCCAGCTCACCCTGGGACGGAAAGAACACTGAAGCTTTCTTT
- | - | TRBJ2-5 | 14 | TRBV7-2 | CASSLGLDQETQYF | TGTGCCAGCAGCTTAGGGCTAGATCAAGAGACCCAGTACTTC
TRBD2 | - | TRBJ2-1 | 13 | TRBV6-5 | CASTLAGGAEQFF | TGTGCCAGCACGTTAGCGGGGGGAGCTGAGCAGTTCTTC
TRBD1 | once | TRBJ2-7 | 15 | TRBV6-5 | CASRRTGGAANEQYF | TGTGCCAGCAGGCGAACAGGGGGAGCCGCAAACGAGCAGTACTTC
- | - | TRBJ2-7 | 15 | TRBV7-2 | CASSLGLGLAYEQYF | TGTGCCAGCAGCTTAGGGTTAGGTCTAGCCTACGAGCAGTACTTC
TRBD2 | once | TRBJ2-7 | 16 | TRBV19 | CASSHRPGGVGVEQYF | TGTGCCAGTAGTCATCGGCCCGGGGGGGTGGGTGTCGAGCAGTACTTC
- | - | TRBJ1-2 | 13 | TRBV6-1 | CASSARGSYGYTF | TGTGCCAGCAGTGCCCGCGGGTCCTATGGCTACACCTTC
TRBD1 | - | TRBJ2-7 | 14 | TRBV5-6 | CASSGRGRSYEQYF | TGTGCCAGCAGCGGTAGGGGGCGGTCCTACGAGCAGTACTTC
- | - | TRBJ2-5 | 15 | TRBV27 | CASSLYEGGLKTQYF | TGTGCCAGCAGTTTATATGAGGGCGGGTTGAAGACCCAGTACTTC
- | - | TRBJ2-1 | 14 | TRBV11-3 | CASSLGGGSDEQFF | TGTGCCAGCAGCTTAGGTGGGGGGAGCGATGAGCAGTTCTTC
TRBD1 | - | TRBJ1-5 | 16 | TRBV10-3 | CAISESTGKSNQPQHF | TGTGCCATCAGTGAGTCGACAGGGAAAAGCAATCAGCCCCAGCATTTT
- | - | TRBJ1-1 | 12 | TRBV9 | CASSVDDTEAFF | TGTGCCAGCAGCGTTGATGACACTGAAGCTTTCTTT
TRBD1 | - | TRBJ1-5 | 14 | TRBV30 | CAWSPGQRWKPQHF | TGTGCCTGGAGTCCGGGACAGCGGTGGAAGCCCCAGCATTTT
- | - | TRBJ2-2 | 15 | TRBV7-9 | CASSFPGKNTGELFF | TGTGCCAGCAGCTTCCCGGGAAAGAACACCGGGGAGCTGTTTTTT
TRBD2 | - | TRBJ2-7 | 15 | TRBV4-1 | CASSQAGGLLDEQYF | TGCGCCAGCAGCCAAGCCGGGGGACTACTAGACGAGCAGTACTTC
- | - | TRBJ2-1 | 13 | TRBV4-3 | CASSQVRGNEQFF | TGCGCCAGCAGCCAAGTCCGCGGCAATGAGCAGTTCTTC
TRBD2 | once | TRBJ2-1 | 18 | TRBV30 | CAWSLGTSATWAYNEQFF | TGTGCCTGGAGTCTAGGGACTAGCGCAACTTGGGCTTACAATGAGCAGTTCTTC
- | - | TRBJ2-3 | 18 | TRBV25-1 | CASSESLFRDTRTDTQYF | TGTGCCAGCAGTGAATCTTTGTTCCGGGACACCCGCACAGATACGCAGTATTTT
- | - | TRBJ1-2 | 14 | TRBV25-1 | CASSESTGAHGYTF | TGTGCCAGCAGTGAATCTACGGGGGCGCATGGCTACACCTTC
TRBD1 | few | TRBJ1-5 | 14 | TRBV5-6 | CASSLWTGDQPQHF | TGTGCCAGCAGCTTGTGGACAGGGGATCAGCCCCAGCATTTT
- | - | TRBJ1-4 | 14 | TRBV30 | CAWSRREAGEKLFF | TGTGCCTGGAGCCGCAGGGAGGCCGGAGAAAAACTGTTTTTT
- | - | TRBJ2-7 | 13 | TRBV4-2 | CASSQDYSYEQYF | TGTGCCAGCAGCCAAGACTACTCCTACGAGCAGTACTTC
- | - | TRBJ2-7 | 17 | TRBV7-6 | CASSLTFRGSGVYEQYF | TGTGCCAGCAGCTTAACATTTCGTGGTAGCGGAGTCTACGAGCAGTACTTC
- | - | TRBJ1-2 | 13 | TRBV10-3 | CAISDSSNYGYTF | TGTGCCATCAGTGACAGCTCTAACTATGGCTACACCTTC
TRBD1 | - | TRBJ2-7 | 16 | TRBV5-1 | CASSSVHRGLSYEQYF | TGCGCCAGCAGCTCTGTCCACAGGGGGCTTTCCTACGAGCAGTACTTC